This TCR beta chain is drawn from a study of Ad26.COV2.S vaccination and SARS-CoV-2 variants. Study context: Each vaccinee took Ad26.COV2.S intramuscularly, once or twice 56 days apart.

Sequencing was performed with immunoSEQ multiplex PCR; in TCRdb, only in-frame clones are kept and a portion is missing. This table has 500,000 or so clones, approximately 89% appearing once. On this clone: Its antigen is currently unknown.

Broader study findings: Researchers reported similar non-spike TCR breadth in vaccine and placebo recipients. Marked by substantial breadth, spike-specific CD8+ and CD4+ T cell responses were reportedly seen after vaccination. Quantification of TCR breadth and depth may have yielded underestimates of total T cell responses.

The treatment: 15 to 20 received Ad26.COV2.S at low or high dose, single or two shots; a few received placebo; per-sample allocation not given. At day 63 after the first vaccine or placebo injection, samples were drawn. This sequence was found in a person aged 18 to 59 who received the Ad26.COV2.S COVID-19 vaccine or a placebo. The starting material was peripheral blood, obtained in a trial of Ad26.COV2.S vaccine versus placebo.

For the CDR3, the DNA is TGTGCCAGCAGCTTCCTGTCAGGGACTGGAAACACCATATATTTT. It codes for CASSFLSGTGNTIYF. The V gene is TRBV7-2, the J gene TRBJ1-3; perhaps TRBD1 as D (5 bases). The germline gives CDR1 SGHTA, CDR2 FQGNSA. The CDR3 consists of 15 residues. V gave up 3 bases and J gave up 2 bases, with 11 bases separating them.